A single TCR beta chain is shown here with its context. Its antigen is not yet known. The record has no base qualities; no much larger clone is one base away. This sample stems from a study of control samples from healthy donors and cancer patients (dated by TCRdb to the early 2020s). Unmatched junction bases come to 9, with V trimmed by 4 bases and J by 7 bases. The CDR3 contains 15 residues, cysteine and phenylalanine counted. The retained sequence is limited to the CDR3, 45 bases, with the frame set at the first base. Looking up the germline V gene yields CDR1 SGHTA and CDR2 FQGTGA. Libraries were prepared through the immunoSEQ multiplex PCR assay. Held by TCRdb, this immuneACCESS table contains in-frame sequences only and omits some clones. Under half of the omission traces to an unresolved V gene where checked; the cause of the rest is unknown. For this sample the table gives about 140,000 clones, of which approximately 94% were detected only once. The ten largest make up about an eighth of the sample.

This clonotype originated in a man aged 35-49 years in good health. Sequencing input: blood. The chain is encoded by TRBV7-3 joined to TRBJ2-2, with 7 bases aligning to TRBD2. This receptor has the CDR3 CASSSSGTAGGELFF. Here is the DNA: TGTGCCAGCAGCTCCAGCGGGACGGCGGGCGGGGAGCTGTTTTTT.